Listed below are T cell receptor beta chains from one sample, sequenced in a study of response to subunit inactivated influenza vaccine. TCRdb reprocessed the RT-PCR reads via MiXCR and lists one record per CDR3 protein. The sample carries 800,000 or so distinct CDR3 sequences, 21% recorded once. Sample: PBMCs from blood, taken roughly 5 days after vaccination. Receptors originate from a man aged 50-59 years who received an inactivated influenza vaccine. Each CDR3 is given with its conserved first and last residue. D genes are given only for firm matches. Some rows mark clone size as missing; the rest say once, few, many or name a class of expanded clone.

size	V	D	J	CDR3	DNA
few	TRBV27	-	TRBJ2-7	CASSNRVKQYF	TGTGCCAGCAGTAACAGGGTTAAGCAGTACTTC
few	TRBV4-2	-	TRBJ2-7	CASSQESDSYEQYF	TGTGCCAGCAGCCAAGAGTCCGACAGCTACGAGCAGTACTTC
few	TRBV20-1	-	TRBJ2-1	CSARDPPVLNEQFF	TGCAGTGCTAGAGATCCTCCGGTTCTCAATGAGCAGTTCTTC
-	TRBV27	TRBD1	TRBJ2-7	CASSFVGQGAYEQYF	TGTGCCAGCAGTTTTGTGGGACAGGGGGCTTACGAGCAGTACTTC
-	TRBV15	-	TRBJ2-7	CATSRGSGIDTYEQYF	TGTGCCACCAGCAGAGGTAGTGGGATAGATACCTACGAGCAGTACTTC
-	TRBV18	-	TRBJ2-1	CASSPPIGRPHEQFF	TGTGCCAGCTCACCGCCCATTGGTCGGCCACATGAGCAGTTCTTC
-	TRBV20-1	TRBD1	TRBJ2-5	CSARARQGRVIRETQYF	TGCAGTGCTAGAGCGAGACAGGGACGAGTAATTCGGGAGACCCAGTACTTC
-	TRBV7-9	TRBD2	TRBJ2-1	CASSSFREAPYNEQFF	TGTGCCAGCAGCTCCTTTCGGGAGGCCCCCTACAATGAGCAGTTCTTC
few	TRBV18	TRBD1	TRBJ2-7	CASSPGTGSQGQGEQYF	TGTGCCAGCTCACCAGGGACAGGGTCCCAAGGACAAGGCGAGCAGTACTTC
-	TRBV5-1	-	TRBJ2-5	CASSKQGHQETQYF	TGCGCCAGCAGTAAACAGGGCCACCAAGAGACCCAGTACTTC
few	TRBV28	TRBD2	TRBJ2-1	CASSTNSGRSLSFF	TGTGCCAGCAGTACAAATAGCGGGAGGAGTCTTTCTTTCTTC